This T cell receptor beta chain was captured in a study of T cells in Graves' hyperthyroidism and ophthalmopathy. Concerning this clonotype: Its cognate antigen is unknown.

Study observations and caveats: Ophthalmopathy was distinguished from stable hyperthyroidism by 13 V-J signatures.

The investigators amplified TCR beta CDR3 regions from RNA transcripts. Carried out on the TCR CDR3, a first-round RT-PCR used the HTBI primer set. TCRdb passed the multiplex PCR reads through MiXCR, listing each CDR3 protein once. The sample records roughly 660,000 distinct CDR3 sequences, roughly 17% being singletons. The CDR3 loop spans 21 amino acids. Trimming removed 1 base at V and 7 bases at J, with 29 bases between. CDR1 MDHEN and CDR2 SYDVKM come from the germline V gene. The receptor comes from a middle-aged man with Graves' hyperthyroidism. Sequenced input: blood. This chain uses TRBV28 with TRBJ1-6; tentatively, D is TRBD1 (6 bases). As DNA, the CDR3 is TGTGCCAGCAGTTTATATCCCGAATATTATTTGCGGGGACAAAAAAATTCACCCCTCCACTTT. It yields the protein CASSLYPEYYLRGQKNSPLHF.